A single sample is the source of the 21 T cell receptor beta chains below, sequenced in a study of long-term antiretroviral therapy in people with HIV. Running of the v3.0 immunoSEQ assay took place at survey level. Using immunoSEQ multiplex PCR, the repertoire was profiled, and TCRdb retains in-frame clones only, with some absent. The table includes approximately 15,000 clones, around nine tenths detected once. Sequencing was performed on unsorted PBMCs, taken 6.9 years after starting antiretroviral therapy. All receptors derive from a man aged 45-65 years with HIV.

The chain uses TRBV30 and TRBJ1-1; D is ambiguous. The CDR3 has 13 residues. Germline V CDR1 and CDR2: GTSNPN, SVGIG (reference sequence). V was clipped by 4 bases and J by 1 base, with 10 bases between them. Here the CDR3 reads CAWNPGSNTEAFF. The CDR3 DNA is TGTGCCTGGAATCCTGGGTCGAACACTGAAGCTTTCTTT.

The rearrangement uses TRBV15 and TRBJ1-5, with D hard to call. This CDR3 contains 14 residues. The V gene's germline CDR1 is LNHNV and CDR2 YYDKDF (reference sequence). With 4 bases removed from V and 4 bases from J, the gap between germline ends came to 11 bases. In DNA, the CDR3 is TGTGCCACCAGCACCGACCTTTATAATCAGCCCCAGCATTTT. Translated, it gives CATSTDLYNQPQHF.

V usage is TRBV30 and J usage is TRBJ1-3; D possibly corresponds to TRBD1 (5 bases). This CDR3 contains 15 residues. Deletions cut 2 bases from V and 0 bases from J, with 11 bases between. Germline V CDR1 and CDR2: GTSNPN, SVGIG (reference sequence). This chain's CDR3 is CAWSRDLASGNTIYF. The CDR3, as DNA: TGTGCCTGGAGTAGGGACTTAGCCTCTGGAAACACCATATATTTT. The whole variable domain, remainder taken from reference TRBV30 and TRBJ1-3, is SQTIHQWPATLVQPVGSPLSLECTVEGTSNPNLYWYRQAAGRGLQLLFYSVGIGQISSEVPQNLSASRPQDRQFILSSKKLLLSDSGFYLCAWSRDLASGNTIYFGEGSWLTVV.

About this clone itself: Other DNA sequences in this sample translate to the same CDR3. V and J are TRBV25-1 and TRBJ1-5; D ambiguous. The CDR3 is 14 residues long. Germline assignment: CDR1 MGHDK and CDR2 SYGVNS. Trimming removed 0 bases at V and 4 bases at J, with 7 bases between. The CDR3: CASSEYSLNQPQHF. For the CDR3, the DNA is TGTGCCAGCAGTGAATATTCCTTAAATCAGCCCCAGCATTTT. Combining the CDR3 with reference TRBV25-1 and TRBJ1-5 gives the whole variable domain EADIYQTPRYLVIGTGKKITLECSQTMGHDKMYWYQQDPGMELHLIHYSYGVNSTEKGDLSSESTVSRIRTEHFPLTLESARPSHTSQYLCASSEYSLNQPQHFGDGTRLSIL.

The chain carries TRBV27 and TRBJ1-5; possible D gene TRBD1, 6 bases. The CDR3 extends over 13 amino acids. Per the germline V gene, CDR1 is MNHEY and CDR2 is SMNVEV (reference sequence). V was cut by 5 bases and J by 5 bases, with 10 bases left in between. This chain's CDR3 is CASSLAGDQPQHF. The CDR3 coding sequence is TGTGCCAGCAGTCTGGCAGGGGATCAGCCCCAGCATTTT.

V and J are TRBV7-2 and TRBJ2-5, with 7 bases matching TRBD2. The CDR3 spans 15 residues. Germline lookup yields CDR1 SGHTA and CDR2 FQGNSA. Unmatched junction bases numbered 8, after V lost 2 bases and J lost 5 bases. The DNA of the CDR3 is TGTGCCAGCAGCTTAATTACGGGAGGCTGGGAGACCCAGTACTTC. This sequence encodes CASSLITGGWETQYF. Combining the CDR3 with reference TRBV7-2 and TRBJ2-5 gives the whole variable domain GAGVSQSPSNKVTEKGKDVELRCDPISGHTALYWYRQSLGQGLEFLIYFQGNSAPDKSGLPSDRFSAERTGGSVSTLTIQRTQQEDSAVYLCASSLITGGWETQYFGPGTRLLVL.

The chain combines TRBV29-1 with TRBJ2-3; D gene unclear. V was pared by 4 bases and J by 0 bases, with 5 bases between. Germline loops: CDR1 SQVTM, CDR2 ANQGSEA. CDR3 length equals 12 residues. The CDR3 region has the DNA TGCAGCGTTGGGGCTAGCACAGATACGCAGTATTTT. Protein sequence: CSVGASTDTQYF.

This sequence joins TRBV6-1 and TRBJ2-5; 7 positions match TRBD2. Gene TRBJ2-7 matches the end of the DNA better, so the J call may be wrong. The CDR3 has 13 amino acids. CDR1 MNHNS and CDR2 SASEGT come from the germline V gene. DNA for the CDR3: TGTGCCTCCCTGGGCGGGAGTATACACGAGCAGTACTTC. Translated, it gives CASLGGSIHEQYF.

The V gene is TRBV28, the J gene TRBJ1-1, with unresolved D. CDR1 is MDHEN, CDR2 SYDVKM, per germline. The CDR3 contains 13 residues. Trimming shortened V by 6 bases and J by 2 bases, and 10 bases separated the two germline ends. The chain's CDR3 is CASRKDPNTEAFF. The CDR3 DNA reads TGTGCCAGCAGGAAAGACCCTAACACTGAAGCTTTCTTT.

V gene TRBV27 combines with J gene TRBJ2-7; possible D gene TRBD2, 6 bases. The germline V gene has CDR1 MNHEY and CDR2 SMNVEV (reference sequence). The CDR3 is 13 amino acids. The V end lost 3 bases, the J end lost 7 bases, and 13 bases lay between the germline ends. In DNA form, the CDR3 reads TGTGCCAGCAGTTTCACGGTCGCGGGAGAGCAGTACTTC. Translating gives CASSFTVAGEQYF.

This chain links TRBV5-6 with TRBJ2-7, with a tentative D call TRBD2 (7 bases). The V end lost 2 bases, the J end lost 3 bases, and 15 bases lay between the germline ends. Per the germline V gene, CDR1 is SGHDT and CDR2 is YYEEEE. This CDR3 has 15 residues. The chain's CDR3 is CASSLMAGASYEQYF. DNA of the CDR3: TGTGCCAGCAGCTTAATGGCGGGGGCGAGCTACGAGCAGTACTTC.

V usage is TRBV27 and J usage is TRBJ1-5; no clear D. The V end lost 3 bases, the J end lost 1 base, and 10 bases lay between the germline ends. The CDR3 covers 15 residues. In germline, CDR1 is MNHEY, CDR2 SMNVEV (reference sequence). In DNA form, the CDR3 reads TGTGCCAGCAGTTTTCAACATCCAAGCAATCAGCCCCAGCATTTT. This encodes CASSFQHPSNQPQHF.

This chain uses TRBV10-3 with TRBJ2-5; TRBD1 or TRBD2 may be the D gene (5 bases each). The CDR3 has 14 residues. Per the germline V gene, CDR1 is ENHRY and CDR2 is SYGVKD. With 3 bases removed from V and 4 bases from J, the gap between germline ends came to 12 bases. This CDR3 is CAISDAGASETQYF. The CDR3 DNA sequence: TGTGCCATCAGTGACGCCGGGGCTTCAGAGACCCAGTACTTC.

The chain recombines TRBV27 with TRBJ2-3; the D is unclear. The CDR3 loop spans 13 amino acids. The germline gives CDR1 MNHEY, CDR2 SMNVEV (reference sequence). The V and J ends lost 4 bases and 4 bases respectively, with 9 bases between them. This CDR3 reads CASSYTVADTQYF. CDR3 bases: TGTGCCAGCAGTTACACAGTGGCAGATACGCAGTATTTT.

The V gene is TRBV18, the J gene TRBJ1-4; no definite D call. The CDR3 spans 14 residues. Germline CDR1 reads KGHSH; CDR2 reads LQKENI. The V gene lost 3 bases and the J gene lost 4 bases, with 9 bases spanning the gap. As DNA, the CDR3 is TGTGCCAGCTCACCGGCTTTAGATAATGAAAAACTGTTTTTT. As protein: CASSPALDNEKLFF.

The chain employs TRBV2 and TRBJ2-7; unclear D gene. Germline values: CDR1 SNHLY, CDR2 FYNNEI. The V end lost 6 bases, the J end lost 1 base, and 7 bases lay between the germline ends. The CDR3 is 12 residues long. CDR3 sequence (DNA): TGTGCCAGCAGGGCCAGGTCCTACGAGCAGTACTTC. This encodes CASRARSYEQYF.

This clone has only one observation. The chain links TRBV30 to TRBJ2-1; D gene uncertain. V dropped 2 bases and J dropped 7 bases, with 12 bases sitting between them. Germline V gives CDR1 GTSNPN, CDR2 SVGIG (reference sequence). The CDR3 is made up of 13 amino acids. CDR3 in DNA: TGTGCCTGGAGTTCTAAAGGCTGGAATGAGCAGTTCTTC. Amino acid sequence: CAWSSKGWNEQFF.

V gene TRBV9 combines with J gene TRBJ2-1, with 8 positions matching TRBD1. V gave up 0 bases and J gave up 2 bases; unmatched junction bases: 4. CDR1 and CDR2 from the germline V gene are SGDLS and YYNGEE. The CDR3 length is 16 residues. CDR3 in DNA: TGTGCCAGCAGCGTAGATGGGGGACAGGCCTACAATGAGCAGTTCTTC. Translated, it gives CASSVDGGQAYNEQFF.

J is TRBJ1-5 and V is TRBV14; no clear D gene. Per the germline V gene, CDR1 is SGHDN and CDR2 is FVKESK. V was cut by 4 bases and J by 6 bases, with 7 bases left in between. The CDR3 has 12 amino acids. Here the CDR3 reads CASSRPGQPQHF. The CDR3 region has the DNA TGTGCCAGCAGCCGACCAGGTCAGCCCCAGCATTTT.

This chain uses TRBV27 with TRBJ1-1; weak D call: TRBD1 (5 bases). V was pared by 1 base and J by 6 bases, with 9 bases between. The CDR3 covers 13 residues. Germline V lookup: CDR1 MNHEY, CDR2 SMNVEV (reference sequence). The CDR3 coding sequence is TGTGCCAGCAGTTTATTGAGGGGACCTGAAGCTTTCTTT. It translates to CASSLLRGPEAFF.

The V call is TRBV6-5, the J call TRBJ2-3, with a weak D call TRBD1 (5 bases). Per germline, CDR1 MNHEY and CDR2 SVGAGI. The CDR3 runs 15 residues. Between the trimmed V and J ends, which lost 6 bases and 0 bases, there was a span of 13 bases. In DNA, the CDR3 is TGTGCCAGCAGAAAACAGGCCTCTAGCACAGATACGCAGTATTTT. Translated: CASRKQASSTDTQYF.